What follows are 32 T cell receptor beta chains derived from one specimen sequenced in a study of identical twins. TCRdb processed the 5' RACE reads anew with MiXCR; each CDR3 protein has one entry. The data hold under 900,000 distinct CDR3 sequences, with around a sixth observed a single time. These sequences were also reported in another study, on T cells expressing NK-cell markers.

Sequenced sample: PBMCs. These receptors were taken from a woman under 30 in good health.

This clonotype was observed a handful of times. The V and J genes are TRBV5-1 and TRBJ2-1; no firm D call. Germline values: CDR1 SGHRS, CDR2 YFSETQ. The CDR3 sequence is 17 residues long. Trimming shortened V by 4 bases and J by 0 bases, and 17 bases separated the two germline ends. The CDR3, as DNA: TGCGCCAGCAGCCCAAACCCTGGCGGTAGCTCCTACAATGAGCAGTTCTTC. It is translated as CASSPNPGGSSYNEQFF.

A single count supports this clonotype. This chain uses TRBV7-9 with TRBJ2-3, with a possible D match to TRBD2 (5 bases). The length of the CDR3 is 15 residues. The germline CDR1 and CDR2 sequences are SEHNR and FQNEAQ (reference sequence). Trimming shortened V by 8 bases and J by 2 bases, and 17 bases separated the two germline ends. CDR3 sequence: CASSEGVADTDTQYF. The CDR3 DNA sequence: TGTGCCAGCTCCGAGGGAGTAGCAGACACAGATACGCAGTATTTT.

This clonotype was detected a few times. The rearrangement uses TRBV15 and TRBJ2-7, with 11 bases identical to TRBD2. Germline V gene sequence: CDR1 LNHNV, CDR2 YYDKDF (reference sequence). The V and J ends lost 0 bases and 3 bases, in that order; junction bases with no gene match: 7. This CDR3 comprises 17 residues. CDR3 residues: CATSRDLPLAGDYEQYF. In DNA, the CDR3 is TGTGCCACCAGCAGAGATCTCCCACTAGCGGGAGACTACGAGCAGTACTTC.

The CDR3, as DNA: TGTGCCATCAGGGGGCCTGGGCCCCAGCATTTT. Protein sequence: CAIRGPGPQHF. The chain couples TRBV10-3 to TRBJ1-5; D might be TRBD1 (5 bases). The germline V and J ends were trimmed by 6 bases and 9 bases, with 9 bases remaining between them. Germline V lookup: CDR1 ENHRY, CDR2 SYGVKD. The CDR3 contains 11 residues.

The chain employs TRBV6-5 and TRBJ1-2, with no clear D. V lost 8 bases, J lost 6 bases, and 10 bases lay in between. Looked up from germline, CDR1 is MNHEY and CDR2 is SVGAGI. This CDR3 comprises 11 residues. CDR3 nucleotide sequence: TGTGCCAGCGGGAGGGCAGATGGCTACACCTTC. Amino acid sequence: CASGRADGYTF.

This clonotype was seen a few times. The chain recombines TRBV20-1 with TRBJ2-7; D is perhaps TRBD2 (5 bases). V lost 0 bases and J lost 2, with 8 bases in between. Germline lookup yields CDR1 DFQATT and CDR2 SNEGSKA (reference sequence). CDR3 length: 13 amino acids. Here the CDR3 reads CSAREREAYEQYF. CDR3 DNA: TGCAGTGCTAGAGAGAGGGAAGCCTACGAGCAGTACTTC.

V usage is TRBV5-1 and J usage is TRBJ2-7, with 10 bases that match TRBD2. This CDR3 is built from 15 residues. Trimming cost V 0 bases and J 3 bases; bases outside gene matches: 3. Germline V gene lookup returns CDR1 SGHRS and CDR2 YFSETQ. Here the CDR3 reads CASSLVVAGGYEQYF. CDR3 DNA: TGCGCCAGCAGCTTGGTCGTAGCGGGAGGCTACGAGCAGTACTTC.

The CDR3 DNA sequence: TGCAGCGTTGATGTTGGGAACTATGGCTACACCTTC. Translated: CSVDVGNYGYTF. The rearrangement links TRBV29-1 to TRBJ1-2; D ambiguous. Per the germline V gene, CDR1 is SQVTM and CDR2 is ANQGSEA. This CDR3 spans 12 amino acids. Trimming stripped 3 bases from V and 2 bases from J, with 7 bases between.

V is TRBV20-1 and J is TRBJ2-1; the D gene is possibly TRBD2 (6 bases). The germline V gene encodes CDR1 DFQATT and CDR2 SNEGSKA (reference sequence). The CDR3 extends over 13 amino acids. V lost 4 bases to trimming and J lost 5 bases, with 12 bases between them. This chain's CDR3 is CSANPGLNNEQFF. CDR3 DNA sequence: TGCAGTGCTAACCCAGGACTAAACAATGAGCAGTTCTTC.

This clonotype was picked up a small number of times. This chain uses TRBV4-3 with TRBJ2-7; 7 bases map to TRBD2. The CDR3 runs 15 residues. Germline lookup yields CDR1 LGHNA and CDR2 YSLEER. V lost 1 base, J lost 2 bases, and 5 bases stayed unmatched. The CDR3 region is CASSQGSGLAYEQYF. CDR3 in DNA: TGCGCCAGCAGCCAAGGTTCCGGACTAGCCTACGAGCAGTACTTC.

This clonotype was seen a handful of times. This rearrangement joins TRBV6-2 or TRBV6-3 to TRBJ2-5; D is possibly TRBD1 (7 bases). The germline CDR1 and CDR2 sequences are MNHEY and SVGEGT. Deletions cut 5 bases from V and 2 bases from J, with 15 bases between. There are 15 residues in the CDR3. The CDR3 DNA is TGTGCCAGCAGTCAGGGGGGAACGAGACAAGAGACCCAGTACTTC. Its protein product is CASSQGGTRQETQYF.

The rearrangement links TRBV10-3 to TRBJ1-5; D is undetermined. Per germline, CDR1 ENHRY and CDR2 SYGVKD. The CDR3 runs 15 residues. Deletions cut 4 bases from V and 1 base from J, with 11 bases between. CDR3 protein: CAISVGERSNQPQHF. The CDR3 coding sequence is TGTGCCATCAGTGTGGGCGAGCGAAGCAATCAGCCCCAGCATTTT.

This chain connects TRBV7-9 to TRBJ2-1; D is possibly TRBD2 (5 bases). CDR1 is SEHNR and CDR2 is FQNEAQ in the germline V gene (reference sequence). V was pared by 5 bases and J by 9 bases, with 14 bases between. This CDR3 comprises 13 residues. The CDR3 sequence is CASSAGLNFEQFF. As DNA, the CDR3 is TGTGCCAGCAGCGCAGGACTGAACTTTGAGCAGTTCTTC.

The gene calls are TRBV3-1 and TRBJ2-7, with D possibly TRBD1 on 6 matching bases. V lost 6 bases and J 7 bases, leaving 16 bases between the germline ends. Germline CDR1 and CDR2: LGHDT and YNNKEL (reference sequence). The CDR3 spans 13 residues. CDR3 loop: CASRQGSLGEQYF. Here the CDR3 DNA reads TGTGCCAGCAGGCAGGGGTCCCTAGGGGAGCAGTACTTC.

This clonotype was seen only a few times. The V call is TRBV9, the J call TRBJ2-7; 11 bases are shared with TRBD1. The CDR3 extends over 15 amino acids. V dropped 2 bases and J dropped 7; count of bases not matched to a gene: 8. Germline V CDR1 and CDR2: SGDLS, YYNGEE. For the CDR3, the DNA is TGTGCCAGCAGCGTTCTAGGACAGGGGGCGCAGGAGCAGTACTTC. This translates into CASSVLGQGAQEQYF.

This clonotype appeared many times. The chain employs TRBV10-3 and TRBJ2-2, with D perhaps given as TRBD1 or TRBD2 (5 bases each). Germline CDR1 ENHRY, CDR2 SYGVKD. This CDR3 is built from 15 residues. V was shortened by 5 bases and J by 1 base, with 11 bases between the two germline ends. CDR3 coding DNA: TGTGCCATCAGTAACCGGGACGGGAACACCGGGGAGCTGTTTTTT. Translation gives CAISNRDGNTGELFF.

Only a few counts were recorded for this clonotype. This rearrangement joins TRBV6-1 to TRBJ2-3; perhaps TRBD2 as D (6 bases). CDR1 is MNHNS and CDR2 is SASEGT in the germline V gene. The CDR3 runs to 16 residues. With 6 bases removed from V and 5 bases from J, the gap between germline ends came to 21 bases. The CDR3 DNA sequence: TGTGCCAGCAGCCAGAGGAGGACTACGGTGTTAGATACGCAGTATTTT. Its protein product is CASSQRRTTVLDTQYF.

This clonotype has a handful of counts. V gene TRBV14 combines with J gene TRBJ2-7; 8 bases match TRBD1. Germline V gene sequence: CDR1 SGHDN, CDR2 FVKESK. This CDR3 comprises 15 residues. J was trimmed by 6 bases and V by 4 bases; bases with no gene match: 11. The CDR3 here is CASSPLGGQGSEQYF. CDR3 coding DNA: TGTGCCAGCAGCCCCCTAGGAGGACAGGGCTCCGAGCAGTACTTC.

The chain is built from TRBV10-3 and TRBJ1-1; D gene ambiguous. CDR1 is ENHRY and CDR2 is SYGVKD in the germline V gene. The CDR3 extends over 12 amino acids. Trimming removed 10 bases from V and 8 bases from J, with 17 bases in between. The CDR3 region has the DNA TGTGCCACCTCCGGTTTGGAGACGGAAGCTTTCTTT. Its protein product is CATSGLETEAFF.

The chain is built from TRBV7-2 and TRBJ2-3; no clear D. V was shortened by 3 bases and J by 11 bases, with 12 bases between the two germline ends. This CDR3 comprises 12 residues. The germline CDR1 and CDR2 sequences are SGHTA and FQGNSA. CDR3 DNA: TGTGCCAGCAGCTTCGAAGAACGCGTGCAGTATTTT. Residues: CASSFEERVQYF.

The gene calls are TRBV20-1 and TRBJ2-1, with 8 nucleotides matching TRBD2. From germline, CDR1 is DFQATT and CDR2 SNEGSKA (reference sequence). V trimming: 4 bases; J trimming: 0 bases; junction bases outside the gene matches: 8. This CDR3 region has 16 residues. The CDR3 sequence: CSATGGAPSSYNEQFF. The CDR3 nucleotides are TGCAGTGCTACCGGGGGGGCCCCTAGCTCCTACAATGAGCAGTTCTTC.

The V gene is TRBV11-2, the J gene TRBJ2-7; perhaps D is TRBD1 or TRBD2 (6 bases each). With 1 base removed from V and 7 bases from J, the gap between germline ends came to 26 bases. Germline V CDR1 and CDR2: SGHAT, FQNNGV. The CDR3 spans 18 residues. In DNA form, the CDR3 reads TGTGCCAGCAGCTTAGGGGGGGCCTGGAGGGTTCCCCTAGGGGAGCAGTACTTC. Protein product: CASSLGGAWRVPLGEQYF. The full variable domain, in which reference TRBV11-2 and TRBJ2-7 provide the parts outside the CDR3, is EAGVAQSPRYKIIEKRQSVAFWCNPISGHATLYWYQQILGQGPKLLIQFQNNGVVDDSQLPKDRFSAERLKGVDSTLKIQPAKLEDSAVYLCASSLGGAWRVPLGEQYFGPGTRLTVT.

The sample holds a few counts of this clonotype. V gene TRBV5-1 combines with J gene TRBJ1-2; no clear D gene. Trimming stripped 2 bases from V and 0 bases from J, with 8 bases between. Per germline, CDR1 SGHRS and CDR2 YFSETQ. The CDR3 is made up of 14 amino acids. CDR3 nucleotide sequence: TGCGCCAGCAGCTTCGACGGGACTAACTATGGCTACACCTTC. This sequence encodes CASSFDGTNYGYTF.

This clonotype has just a few counts. The chain links TRBV20-1 to TRBJ2-7; 9 positions match TRBD1. V shed 3 bases and J 7 bases; nucleotides not matched to a gene: 13. This CDR3 contains 15 residues. In germline, CDR1 is DFQATT, CDR2 SNEGSKA (reference sequence). In DNA form, the CDR3 reads TGCAGTGCTAGTTACGCCGGGACAGGGATAGGGGAGCAGTACTTC. Translating it yields CSASYAGTGIGEQYF.

This clonotype has a handful of counts. This rearrangement joins TRBV3-1 to TRBJ2-4; 7 nucleotides align to TRBD2. The CDR3 has 15 residues. J lost 8 bases, V lost 4 bases, and 11 bases had no gene match. Germline CDR1 is LGHDT and CDR2 is YNNKEL (reference sequence). CDR3 nucleotide sequence: TGTGCCAGCAGCCCCAGAGCGGGGTATCCCCACATTCAGTACTTC. Its protein product is CASSPRAGYPHIQYF.

Written as DNA, the CDR3 is TGTGCCAGCAGCTATACAGGGAGAACTGAAGCTTTCTTT. This codes for CASSYTGRTEAFF. The chain recombines TRBV7-9 with TRBJ1-1, with TRBD1 as a possible D gene (6 bases). The length of the CDR3 is 13 residues. The germline CDR1 and CDR2 sequences are SEHNR and FQNEAQ (reference sequence). Deletions cut 4 bases from V and 5 bases from J, with 11 bases between.

This clonotype was counted at least ten times. This sequence joins TRBV5-1 and TRBJ2-5; 9 bases align to TRBD2. Germline lookup yields CDR1 SGHRS and CDR2 YFSETQ. This CDR3 is 18 amino acids long. J lost 1 base, V lost 5 bases, and 15 bases had no gene match. The CDR3 reads CASSYARASGMIQETQYF. CDR3 in DNA: TGCGCCAGCAGTTACGCAAGGGCTAGCGGGATGATCCAAGAGACCCAGTACTTC.

This clonotype was observed a few times. The chain has TRBV12-3 or TRBV12-4 and TRBJ2-1; 8 positions agree with TRBD2. The CDR3 extends over 11 amino acids. V trimming: 6 bases; J trimming: 13 bases; junction bases outside the gene matches: 5. Here the CDR3 reads CASSPGRDQFF. The CDR3 DNA sequence: TGTGCCAGCAGCCCCGGGAGGGACCAGTTCTTC.

This clonotype was seen more than once but under ten times. This chain joins TRBV9 and TRBJ2-7; D uncertain. The length of the CDR3 is 14 residues. The V end was cut by 1 base, the J end by 2 bases, with 10 bases between. Per germline, CDR1 SGDLS and CDR2 YYNGEE. The DNA of the CDR3 is TGTGCCAGCAGCGTAATCCCCTGGGCCTACGAGCAGTACTTC. The encoded protein is CASSVIPWAYEQYF.

This clonotype was observed a few times. This chain joins TRBV3-1 and TRBJ2-1, with 11 nucleotides matching TRBD2. CDR3 length: 17 residues. Germline CDR1 reads LGHDT; CDR2 reads YNNKEL (reference sequence). Germline trimming cut 6 bases from V and 7 bases from J; bases unmatched to any gene: 14. The CDR3 nucleotides read TGTGCCAGCAGTCCGGGACTAGCGGTATCGGGAGGAAATGAGCAGTTCTTC. This encodes CASSPGLAVSGGNEQFF.

This clonotype occurred a few times. V gene TRBV10-3 combines with J gene TRBJ1-2, with no clear D. Per germline, CDR1 ENHRY and CDR2 SYGVKD. V was trimmed by 3 bases and J by 4 bases, leaving 12 bases between them. There are 14 residues in the CDR3. This chain's CDR3 is CAISERGDLYGYTF. CDR3 in DNA: TGTGCCATCAGTGAACGGGGAGACCTCTATGGCTACACCTTC.

The V and J genes are TRBV4-1 and TRBJ1-2, with a possible D match to TRBD1 (5 bases). Germline V gene sequence: CDR1 MGHRA, CDR2 YSYEKL. V was cut by 0 bases and J by 7 bases, with 12 bases left in between. This CDR3 spans 14 amino acids. CDR3 region: CASSQEDWGGGYTF. In nucleotides, the CDR3 is TGCGCCAGCAGCCAAGAGGACTGGGGGGGTGGCTACACCTTC.